This T cell receptor beta chain is from a study of blood T cell repertoires in COVID-19 (TCRdb year 2020). Regarding the study in general: The collaborator samples originated in the United States, Italy and Spain and spanned the acute and convalescent phases of COVID-19. Where available, HLA class I and class II types were taken from metadata supplied by the sample provider and were not determined by assay-based typing. Nearly every sample came with metadata listing a de-identified subject ID, COVID-19 status, age in years and sex. The repertoires were released in a freely available public database intended as a resource for research on the immune response to SARS-CoV-2. Samples were obtained from the ongoing ImmuneRACE study (first 160 participants) and from approximately 1,200 subjects provided by 6 global collaborators. The material from the prospective study consisted of cDNA or gDNA derived from T cells, B-cell-depleted T cells, or PBMCs. The dataset comprised deeply sampled blood TCRbeta repertoires from subjects exposed to, actively infected with, or recovered from COVID-19.

What the study reported, not specific to this receptor: The amount of clinical and demographic metadata varied by source and participant and was provided uncurated.

Collaborating institutions collected whole blood in K2EDTA tubes following their own protocols. Collaborator samples were shipped for TCRbeta analysis as frozen whole blood, isolated PBMCs, or DNA extracted from either sample type. CDR1 is given as LGHNT and CDR2 as FRNRAP, both from the germline V gene. The CDR3 contains 11 residues, cysteine and phenylalanine counted. Only the CDR3 region is kept as DNA, spanning 33 bases read in frame from base 1. V and J lose 5 bases and 9 bases, and a span of 8 bases separates them. TCRbeta CDR3 regions were amplified from genomic DNA using the immunoSEQ Assay, a bias-controlled multiplex PCR. Processing in the source paper ran as follows. Within the assay, amplification of reference gene primers was used to estimate how many nucleated cells each sample contained. To quantify the absolute abundance of each unique TCRbeta CDR3 rearrangement, sequence reads were collapsed and filtered. For each sample, productive Simpson clonality was calculated by taking the square root of Simpson's diversity index across productive rearrangements. In TCRdb, the immuneACCESS table is reduced to in-frame sequences with V and J assigned. These tables do not hold every clone; where another copy was compared, an unresolved V gene accounts for under half, and the others remain unexplained. The DNA was the basis for D and trimming; V, J and clone size are from that table. The table for this sample lists 250,000 to 300,000 clones; approximately 85% of them were counted only once. Together, the top ten hold 4.5% to 5.5% of the sample.

Remarks on this clone: Its antigen is not yet known. No base qualities exist here, and no much larger clone lies one base off it.

The V gene is TRBV12-5 and the J gene is TRBJ2-1; the D gene cannot be named for sure. This TCR was sampled from a man aged 50 or older with active or convalescent COVID-19. The material sequenced was peripheral blood. In nucleotides, the sequence is TGTGCTAGTGGTCCCACACGTGAGCAGTTCTTC. Its translation reads: CASGPTREQFF.